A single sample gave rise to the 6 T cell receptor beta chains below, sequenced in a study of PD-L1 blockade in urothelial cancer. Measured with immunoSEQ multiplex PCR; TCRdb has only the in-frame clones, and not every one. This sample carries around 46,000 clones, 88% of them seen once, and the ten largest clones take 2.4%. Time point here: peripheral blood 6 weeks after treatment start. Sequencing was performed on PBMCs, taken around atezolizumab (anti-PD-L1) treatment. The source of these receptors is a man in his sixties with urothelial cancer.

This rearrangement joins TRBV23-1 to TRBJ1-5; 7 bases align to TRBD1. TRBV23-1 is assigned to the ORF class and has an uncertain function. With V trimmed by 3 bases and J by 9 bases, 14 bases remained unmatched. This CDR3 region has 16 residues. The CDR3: CASSHPQGQPIWPQHF. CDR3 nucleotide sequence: TGCGCCAGCAGTCACCCACAGGGACAGCCAATCTGGCCCCAGCATTTT.

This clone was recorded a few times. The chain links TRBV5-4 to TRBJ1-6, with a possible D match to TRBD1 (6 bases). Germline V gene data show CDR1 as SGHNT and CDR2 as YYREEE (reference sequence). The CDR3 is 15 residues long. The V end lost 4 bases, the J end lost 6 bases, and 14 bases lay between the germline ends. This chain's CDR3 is CASSVQGLVNSPLHF. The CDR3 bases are TGTGCCAGCAGCGTCCAGGGGCTAGTTAATTCACCCCTCCACTTT.

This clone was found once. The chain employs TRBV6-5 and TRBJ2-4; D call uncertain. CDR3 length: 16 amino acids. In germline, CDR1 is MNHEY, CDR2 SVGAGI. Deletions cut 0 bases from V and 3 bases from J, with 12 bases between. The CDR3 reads CASSYSAALGKNIQYF. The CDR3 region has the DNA TGTGCCAGCAGTTACTCGGCGGCCCTAGGCAAAAACATTCAGTACTTC.

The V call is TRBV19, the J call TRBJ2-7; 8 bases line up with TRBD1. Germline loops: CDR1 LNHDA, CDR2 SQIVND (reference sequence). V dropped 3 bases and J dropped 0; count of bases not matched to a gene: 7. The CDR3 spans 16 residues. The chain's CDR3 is CASSMSGGAGSYEQYF. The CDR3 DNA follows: TGTGCCAGTAGTATGTCAGGGGGCGCGGGCTCCTACGAGCAGTACTTC.

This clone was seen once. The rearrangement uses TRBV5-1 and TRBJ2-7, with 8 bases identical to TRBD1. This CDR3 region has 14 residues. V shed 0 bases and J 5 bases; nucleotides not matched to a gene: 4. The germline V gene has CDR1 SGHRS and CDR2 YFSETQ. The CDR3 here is CASSLGTGSDEQYF. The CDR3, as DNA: TGCGCCAGCAGCTTGGGGACAGGGTCTGACGAGCAGTACTTC.

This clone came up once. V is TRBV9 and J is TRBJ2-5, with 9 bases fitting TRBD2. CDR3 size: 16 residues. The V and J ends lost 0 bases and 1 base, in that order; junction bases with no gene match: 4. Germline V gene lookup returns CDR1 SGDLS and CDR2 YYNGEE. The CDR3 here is CASSVAPSGAQETQYF. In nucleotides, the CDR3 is TGTGCCAGCAGCGTAGCCCCTAGCGGGGCCCAAGAGACCCAGTACTTC.